A selection of T cell receptor beta chains follows, all from one sample in a study of glioma-infiltrating T cells after dendritic cell vaccination. Method: immunoSEQ multiplex PCR; TCRdb's copy keeps in-frame clones and lacks some. The sample has about 92,000 clones, around 84% seen once. Sequenced material: blood, taken before dendritic cell vaccination. The receptors were sampled from a human donor with glioblastoma. Each CDR3 is given with its conserved first and last residue. The D gene is left open where the match is weak. Part of the rows lack a size; the others show once, few, many or a class for expanded clones.

DNA: TGTGCCAGCAGCTTGGCGGCAGGATACGAGCAGTACTTC; CDR3: CASSLAAGYEQYF; D: NA; size: few; J: TRBJ2-7; V: TRBV5-4
DNA: TGTGCCATCAGTGATAAGAGCGGGGGGGCCTTCACAGATACGCAGTATTTT; CDR3: CAISDKSGGAFTDTQYF; D: TRBD2; size: NA; J: TRBJ2-3; V: TRBV10-3
DNA: TGTGCCAGCAGCTTAATCGTGGCGGGGAGCACAGATACGCAGTATTTT; CDR3: CASSLIVAGSTDTQYF; D: NA; size: NA; J: TRBJ2-3; V: TRBV7-6
DNA: TGTGCCAGCAGCGACTCCAGGGGCGTAATGAACACTGAAGCTTTCTTT; CDR3: CASSDSRGVMNTEAFF; D: NA; size: NA; J: TRBJ1-1; V: TRBV9
DNA: TGTGCCAGCACGACGGGAGGGTGGTTAGAGACCCAGTACTTC; CDR3: CASTTGGWLETQYF; D: TRBD2; size: NA; J: TRBJ2-5; V: TRBV6-1
DNA: TGTGCCAGCAGCGTAGGTTGGCCGTCGACGCAGTATTTT; CDR3: CASSVGWPSTQYF; D: NA; size: once; J: TRBJ2-3; V: TRBV9
DNA: TGTGCCAGCAGTCCCACACGGGAACTAGAAGAGACCCAGTACTTC; CDR3: CASSPTRELEETQYF; D: NA; size: NA; J: TRBJ2-5; V: TRBV7-2
DNA: TGTGCCAGCAGCCCCCCAGGTTCCTACGAGCAGTACTTC; CDR3: CASSPPGSYEQYF; D: NA; size: NA; J: TRBJ2-7; V: TRBV9
DNA: TGCAGCGTCGCATCCGGGGACAGGGGCTACGAGCAGTACTTC; CDR3: CSVASGDRGYEQYF; D: TRBD1; size: NA; J: TRBJ2-7; V: TRBV29-1
DNA: TGCGCCAGCAGTAGGGGCTCGAGTGGGCGGGGAGCTAACTATGGCTACACCTTC; CDR3: CASSRGSSGRGANYGYTF; D: NA; size: NA; J: TRBJ1-2; V: TRBV5-1
DNA: TGTGCCAGCAGCCAAGAATCTCTCAGGGGTGGGTCAATTCAGTACTTC; CDR3: CASSQESLRGGSIQYF; D: NA; size: NA; J: TRBJ2-4; V: TRBV4-2
DNA: TGTGCCAGCAGTGGTAGCGGGGGGGGCAATGAGCAGTTCTTC; CDR3: CASSGSGGGNEQFF; D: TRBD2; size: NA; J: TRBJ2-1; V: TRBV13
DNA: TGTGCCAGCAGGGACAGGGAATTTTACACTGAAGCTTTCTTT; CDR3: CASRDREFYTEAFF; D: TRBD1; size: NA; J: TRBJ1-1; V: TRBV2
DNA: TGTGCCAGCAGTGAATATGGGACAGGGACCTATGGCTACACCTTC; CDR3: CASSEYGTGTYGYTF; D: TRBD1; size: NA; J: TRBJ1-2; V: TRBV25-1
DNA: TGTGCCAGCTCACCTGAAGGGACAGGGGGAACCGGGGAGCTGTTTTTT; CDR3: CASSPEGTGGTGELFF; D: TRBD1; size: NA; J: TRBJ2-2; V: TRBV18
DNA: TGTGCCAGCACCCGTGGCGGCGAGAGCTCTGGAAACACCATATATTTT; CDR3: CASTRGGESSGNTIYF; D: NA; size: NA; J: TRBJ1-3; V: TRBV9
DNA: TGTGCCATCAGTGATCGTTCGAACACTGAAGCTTTCTTT; CDR3: CAISDRSNTEAFF; D: NA; size: few; J: TRBJ1-1; V: TRBV10-3
DNA: TGCGCCAGCAGTGAGAGTCGAGGCTATGGCTACACCTTC; CDR3: CASSESRGYGYTF; D: NA; size: NA; J: TRBJ1-2; V: TRBV10-2
DNA: TGTGCCAGCAGACTACCACCCCTGTCCGAACAGTTCTTC; CDR3: CASRLPPLSEQFF; D: NA; size: NA; J: TRBJ2-1; V: TRBV11-2
DNA: TGTGCCAGCTCATTCGACAGGGTGTCTGGCTACACCTTC; CDR3: CASSFDRVSGYTF; D: TRBD1; size: NA; J: TRBJ1-2; V: TRBV18
DNA: TGTGCCAGCAGCGTAGATAGCGGGAGTTCCTACAATGAGCAGTTCTTC; CDR3: CASSVDSGSSYNEQFF; D: TRBD2; size: NA; J: TRBJ2-1; V: TRBV9
DNA: TGCGCCAGCAGCCAAGGGTCGTCCGGGGGGGGAGCTAACTATGGCTACACCTTC; CDR3: CASSQGSSGGGANYGYTF; D: NA; size: NA; J: TRBJ1-2; V: TRBV5-1
DNA: TGTGCCAGCAGTTACGAGGGTAGGAACACTGAAGCTTTCTTT; CDR3: CASSYEGRNTEAFF; D: NA; size: NA; J: TRBJ1-1; V: TRBV6-5
DNA: TGTGCCAGCAGCCCGGGCGCCGGAGGGAATATCTACGAGCAGTACTTC; CDR3: CASSPGAGGNIYEQYF; D: NA; size: NA; J: TRBJ2-7; V: TRBV14